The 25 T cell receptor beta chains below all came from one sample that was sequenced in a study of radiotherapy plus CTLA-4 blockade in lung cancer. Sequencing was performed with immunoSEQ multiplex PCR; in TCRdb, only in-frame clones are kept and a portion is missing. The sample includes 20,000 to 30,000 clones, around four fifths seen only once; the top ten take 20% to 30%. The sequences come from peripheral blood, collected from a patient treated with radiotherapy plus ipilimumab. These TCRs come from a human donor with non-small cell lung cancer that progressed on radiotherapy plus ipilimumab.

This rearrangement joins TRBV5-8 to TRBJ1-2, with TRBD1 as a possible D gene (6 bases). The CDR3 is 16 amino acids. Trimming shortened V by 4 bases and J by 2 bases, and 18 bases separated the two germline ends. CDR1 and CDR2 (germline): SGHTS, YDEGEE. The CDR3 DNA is TGTGCCAGCAGCCCAGGGGTTGGGGGGCGCAACTATGGCTACACCTTC. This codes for CASSPGVGGRNYGYTF.

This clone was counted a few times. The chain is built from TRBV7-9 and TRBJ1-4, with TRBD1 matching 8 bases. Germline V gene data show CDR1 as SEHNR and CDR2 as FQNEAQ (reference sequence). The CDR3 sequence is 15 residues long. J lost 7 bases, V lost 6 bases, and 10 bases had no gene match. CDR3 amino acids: CASSWQGALGEKLFF. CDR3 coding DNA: TGTGCCAGCAGTTGGCAGGGGGCATTGGGTGAAAAACTGTTTTTT.

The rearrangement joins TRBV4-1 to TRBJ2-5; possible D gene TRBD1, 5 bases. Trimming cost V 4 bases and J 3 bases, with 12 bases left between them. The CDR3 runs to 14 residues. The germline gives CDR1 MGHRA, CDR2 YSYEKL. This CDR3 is CASSPLLGEETQYF. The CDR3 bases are TGCGCCAGCAGCCCCCTGCTAGGGGAAGAGACCCAGTACTTC.

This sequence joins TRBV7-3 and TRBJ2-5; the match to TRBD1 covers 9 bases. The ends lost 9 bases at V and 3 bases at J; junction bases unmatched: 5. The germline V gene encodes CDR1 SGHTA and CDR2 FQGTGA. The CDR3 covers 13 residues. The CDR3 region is CASEGQGKETQYF. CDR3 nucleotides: TGTGCCAGTGAGGGACAGGGAAAAGAGACCCAGTACTTC.

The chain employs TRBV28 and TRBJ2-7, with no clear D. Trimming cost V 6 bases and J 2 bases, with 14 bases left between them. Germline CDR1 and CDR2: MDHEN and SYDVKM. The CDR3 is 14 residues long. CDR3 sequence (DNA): TGTGCCAGCAGCCCCCTCGCGGAGACCTACGAGCAGTACTTC. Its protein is CASSPLAETYEQYF.

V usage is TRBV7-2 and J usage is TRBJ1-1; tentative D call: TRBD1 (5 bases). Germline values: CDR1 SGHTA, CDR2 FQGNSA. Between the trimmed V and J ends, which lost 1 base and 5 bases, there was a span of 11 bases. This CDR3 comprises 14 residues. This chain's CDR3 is CASSLVGGRTEAFF. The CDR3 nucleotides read TGTGCCAGCAGCTTAGTGGGGGGGAGGACTGAAGCTTTCTTT.

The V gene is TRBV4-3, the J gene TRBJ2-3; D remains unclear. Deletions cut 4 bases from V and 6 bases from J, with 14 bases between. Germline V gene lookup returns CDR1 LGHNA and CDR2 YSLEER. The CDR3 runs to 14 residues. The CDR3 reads CASSPMRPPDTQYF. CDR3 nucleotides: TGCGCCAGCAGCCCTATGAGGCCCCCCGATACGCAGTATTTT.

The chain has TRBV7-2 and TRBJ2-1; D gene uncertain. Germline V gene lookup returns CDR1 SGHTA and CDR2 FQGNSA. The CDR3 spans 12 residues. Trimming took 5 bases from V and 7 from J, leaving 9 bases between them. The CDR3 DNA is TGTGCCAGCAGCCGTGCGCTTAATGAGCAGTTCTTC. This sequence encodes CASSRALNEQFF.

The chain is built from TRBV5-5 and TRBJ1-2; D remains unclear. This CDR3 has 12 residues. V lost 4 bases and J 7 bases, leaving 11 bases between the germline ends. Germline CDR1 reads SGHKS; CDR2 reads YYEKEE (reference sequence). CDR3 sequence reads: CASSLLEGGYTF. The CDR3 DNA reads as TGTGCCAGCAGCCTCCTAGAAGGTGGCTACACCTTC.

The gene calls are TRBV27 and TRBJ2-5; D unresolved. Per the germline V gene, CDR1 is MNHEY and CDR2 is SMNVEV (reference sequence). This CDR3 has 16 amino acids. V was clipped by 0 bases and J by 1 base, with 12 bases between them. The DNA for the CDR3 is TGTGCCAGCAGTTTATCCGTGGGTTGGGGCCAAGAGACCCAGTACTTC. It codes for CASSLSVGWGQETQYF.

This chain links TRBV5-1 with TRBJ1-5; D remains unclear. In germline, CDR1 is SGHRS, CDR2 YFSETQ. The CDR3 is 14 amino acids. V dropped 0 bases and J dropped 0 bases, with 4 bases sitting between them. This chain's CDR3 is CASSLGNSNQPQHF. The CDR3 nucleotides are TGCGCCAGCAGCTTGGGGAATAGCAATCAGCCCCAGCATTTT.

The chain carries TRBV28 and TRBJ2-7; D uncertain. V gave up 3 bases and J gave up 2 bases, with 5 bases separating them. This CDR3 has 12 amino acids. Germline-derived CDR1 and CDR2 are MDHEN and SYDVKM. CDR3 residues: CASSFDPYEQYF. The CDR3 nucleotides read TGTGCCAGCAGTTTCGATCCCTACGAGCAGTACTTC.

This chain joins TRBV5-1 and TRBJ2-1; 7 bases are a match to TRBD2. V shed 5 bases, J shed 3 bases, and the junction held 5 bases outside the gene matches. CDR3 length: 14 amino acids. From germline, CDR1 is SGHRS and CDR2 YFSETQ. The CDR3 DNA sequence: TGCGCCAGCAGTCCTCCTAGCGGCTACAATGAGCAGTTCTTC. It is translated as CASSPPSGYNEQFF.

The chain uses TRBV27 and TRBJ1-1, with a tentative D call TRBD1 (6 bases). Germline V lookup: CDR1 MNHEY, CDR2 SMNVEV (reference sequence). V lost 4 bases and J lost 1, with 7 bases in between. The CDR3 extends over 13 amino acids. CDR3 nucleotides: TGTGCCAGCAGTTACAGGGCGAACACTGAAGCTTTCTTT. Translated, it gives CASSYRANTEAFF.

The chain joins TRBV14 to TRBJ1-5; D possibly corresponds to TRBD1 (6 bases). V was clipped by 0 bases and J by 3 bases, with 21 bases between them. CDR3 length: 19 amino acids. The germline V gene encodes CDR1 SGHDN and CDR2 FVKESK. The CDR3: CASSQEGVTGQSYNQPQHF. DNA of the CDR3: TGTGCCAGCAGCCAAGAAGGGGTCACCGGACAGAGCTACAATCAGCCCCAGCATTTT.

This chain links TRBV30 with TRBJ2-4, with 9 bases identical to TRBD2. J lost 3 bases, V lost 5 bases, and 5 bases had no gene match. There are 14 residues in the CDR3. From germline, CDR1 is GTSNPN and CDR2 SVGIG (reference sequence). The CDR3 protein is CAWGAGGNKNIQYF. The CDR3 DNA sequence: TGTGCCTGGGGCGCGGGGGGGAACAAAAACATTCAGTACTTC.

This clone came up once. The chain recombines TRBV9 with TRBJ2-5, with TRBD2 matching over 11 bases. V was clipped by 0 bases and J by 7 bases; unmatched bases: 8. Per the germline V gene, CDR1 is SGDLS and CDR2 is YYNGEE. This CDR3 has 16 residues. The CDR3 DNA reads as TGTGCCAGCAGCGTAGATCATAGCGGGGGGGCCGGGACCCAGTACTTC. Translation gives CASSVDHSGGAGTQYF.

This chain's CDR3 is CASSEARSGTEAFF. The DNA for the CDR3 is TGTGCCAGCAGTGAAGCTAGGTCGGGCACTGAAGCTTTCTTT. V and J are TRBV2 and TRBJ1-1; D gene uncertain. The germline gives CDR1 SNHLY, CDR2 FYNNEI. Trimming took 0 bases from V and 4 from J, leaving 9 bases between them. The CDR3 spans 14 residues.

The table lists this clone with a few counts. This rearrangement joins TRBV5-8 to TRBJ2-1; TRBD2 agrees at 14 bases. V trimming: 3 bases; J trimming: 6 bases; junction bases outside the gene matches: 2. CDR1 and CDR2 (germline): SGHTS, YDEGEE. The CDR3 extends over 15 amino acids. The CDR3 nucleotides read TGTGCCAGCAGCTGGACTAGCGGGAGGATCAATGAGCAGTTCTTC. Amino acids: CASSWTSGRINEQFF.

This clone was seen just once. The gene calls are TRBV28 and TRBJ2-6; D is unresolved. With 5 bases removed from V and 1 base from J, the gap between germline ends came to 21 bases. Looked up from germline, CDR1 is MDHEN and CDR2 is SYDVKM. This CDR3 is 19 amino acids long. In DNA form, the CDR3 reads TGTGCCAGCAGTCCAGACAAGCTTAGCCTAATGTCTGGGGCCAACGTCCTGACTTTC. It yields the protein CASSPDKLSLMSGANVLTF.

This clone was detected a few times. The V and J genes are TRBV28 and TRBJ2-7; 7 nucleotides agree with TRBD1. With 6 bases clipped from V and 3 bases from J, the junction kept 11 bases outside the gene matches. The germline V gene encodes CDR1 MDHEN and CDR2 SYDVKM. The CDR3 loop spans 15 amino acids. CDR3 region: CASSPLGGPGYEQYF. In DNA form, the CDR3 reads TGTGCCAGCAGCCCTCTAGGGGGCCCGGGCTACGAGCAGTACTTC. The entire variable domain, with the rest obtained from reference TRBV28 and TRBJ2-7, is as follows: DVKVTQSSRYLVKRTGEKVFLECVQDMDHENMFWYRQDPGLGLRLIYFSYDVKMKEKGDIPEGYSVSREKKERFSLILESASTNQTSMYLCASSPLGGPGYEQYFGPGTRLTVT.

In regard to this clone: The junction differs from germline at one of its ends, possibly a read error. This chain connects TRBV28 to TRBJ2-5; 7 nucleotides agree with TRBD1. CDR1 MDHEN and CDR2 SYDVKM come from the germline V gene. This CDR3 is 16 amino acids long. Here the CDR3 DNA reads TGTGCCAGCAGTTTCGTCGGACAGGCAGTCCAAGGGACCCAGTACTTC. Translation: CASSFVGQAVQGTQYF.

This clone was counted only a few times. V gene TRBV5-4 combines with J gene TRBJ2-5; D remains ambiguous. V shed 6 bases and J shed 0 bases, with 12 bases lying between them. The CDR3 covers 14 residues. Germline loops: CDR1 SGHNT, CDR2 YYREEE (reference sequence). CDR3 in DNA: TGTGCCAGCACGGCGCCCGGAGACCAAGAGACCCAGTACTTC. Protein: CASTAPGDQETQYF.

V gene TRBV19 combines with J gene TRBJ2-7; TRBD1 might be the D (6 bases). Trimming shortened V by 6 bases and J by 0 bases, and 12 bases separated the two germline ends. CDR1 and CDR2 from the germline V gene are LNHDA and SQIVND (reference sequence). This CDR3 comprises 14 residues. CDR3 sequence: CASRLQGTSYEQYF. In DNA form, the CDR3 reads TGTGCCAGTAGGCTCCAGGGGACCTCCTACGAGCAGTACTTC.

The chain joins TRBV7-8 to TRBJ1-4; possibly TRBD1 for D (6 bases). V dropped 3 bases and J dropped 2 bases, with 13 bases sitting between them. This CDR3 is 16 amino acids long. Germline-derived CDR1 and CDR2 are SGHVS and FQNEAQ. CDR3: CASSLGSGATNEKLFF. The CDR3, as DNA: TGTGCCAGCAGCTTGGGATCAGGGGCCACTAATGAAAAACTGTTTTTT.